These 17 T cell receptor beta chains originate from one sample sequenced in a study of cytomegalovirus exposure and HLA in healthy donors. In the PCR, 60 Vbeta and 13 Jbeta primers were used. Method: immunoSEQ multiplex PCR; TCRdb's copy keeps in-frame clones and lacks some. The repertoire holds 150,000 to 200,000 clones, roughly 80% seen once, with approximately 6.8% in the top ten. Sequenced input: PBMCs. The receptors were sampled from a young man in good health and CMV-seropositive.

The chain has TRBV19 and TRBJ2-1; 9 bases align to TRBD1. CDR1 and CDR2 (germline): LNHDA, SQIVND (reference sequence). CDR3 length equals 15 residues. With V trimmed by 4 bases and J by 6 bases, 7 bases remained unmatched. This chain's CDR3 is CASSTQGQGSNEQFF. In DNA form, the CDR3 reads TGTGCCAGTAGTACCCAAGGACAGGGGAGCAATGAGCAGTTCTTC. The full variable domain, its missing parts supplied by reference TRBV19 and TRBJ2-1, is DGGITQSPKYLFRKEGQNVTLSCEQNLNHDAMYWYRQDPGQGLRLIYYSQIVNDFQKGDIAEGYSVSREKKESFPLTVTSAQKNPTAFYLCASSTQGQGSNEQFFGPGTRLTVL.

The V call is TRBV29-1, the J call TRBJ2-7, with TRBD2 identical over 8 bases. The germline V gene has CDR1 SQVTM and CDR2 ANQGSEA. The J segment lost 3 bases and the V segment lost 7 bases, leaving 14 bases of the junction unmatched. CDR3 length: 15 residues. The CDR3 is CSARGGQLNLYEQYF. The DNA of the CDR3 is TGCAGCGCCCGGGGGGGGCAGTTAAACCTCTACGAGCAGTACTTC.

V is TRBV27 and J is TRBJ2-3; 9 bases line up with TRBD2. The CDR3 has 17 amino acids. Looked up from germline, CDR1 is MNHEY and CDR2 is SMNVEV (reference sequence). The V segment lost 3 bases and the J segment 0 bases; nucleotides outside the gene matches: 7. The CDR3 DNA sequence: TGTGCCAGCAGTTTTTTGCGGGGGGGCATGAGCACAGATACGCAGTATTTT. Its translation is CASSFLRGGMSTDTQYF.

The rearrangement links TRBV21-1 to TRBJ2-7; TRBD2 is the table's D call and was not checked against the DNA. TRBV21-1 is a known pseudogene. This CDR3 comprises 20 residues. CDR3 in amino acids: CASSKAPRDWVADSSYEQYF. CDR3 coding DNA: TGTGCCAGCAGCAAAGCTCCCAGGGATTGGGTAGCGGATAGCTCCTACGAGCAGTACTTC.

This sequence joins TRBV5-8 and TRBJ1-2, with 9 bases matching TRBD1. The V segment lost 4 bases and the J segment 8 bases; nucleotides outside the gene matches: 6. Germline lookup yields CDR1 SGHTS and CDR2 YDEGEE. The CDR3 is 13 residues long. In nucleotides, the CDR3 is TGTGCCAGCAGCACAGGGACAGGGCGAGGCTACACCTTC. As protein: CASSTGTGRGYTF.

J is TRBJ1-3 and V is TRBV9, with 7 bases fitting TRBD1. J was trimmed by 2 bases and V by 3 bases; bases with no gene match: 5. The CDR3 extends over 15 amino acids. Germline V gives CDR1 SGDLS, CDR2 YYNGEE. For the CDR3, the DNA is TGTGCCAGCAGCGGGGTGAGGGGGCCTGGAAACACCATATATTTT. Residues: CASSGVRGPGNTIYF.

This chain uses TRBV9 with TRBJ2-3, with D unclear. The CDR3 is made up of 15 amino acids. Trimming pared 4 bases from V and 2 bases from J, leaving 14 bases between. Germline V CDR1 and CDR2: SGDLS, YYNGEE. CDR3: CASSRQTQPTDTQYF. CDR3 in DNA: TGTGCCAGCAGCCGTCAGACTCAGCCCACAGATACGCAGTATTTT.

This clone was counted between two and nine times. The V and J genes are TRBV10-3 and TRBJ1-1; TRBD1 agrees at 8 bases. The germline V gene encodes CDR1 ENHRY and CDR2 SYGVKD. V lost 7 bases, J lost 4 bases, and 5 bases stayed unmatched. The CDR3 loop spans 13 amino acids. The CDR3 region has the DNA TGTGCCATCACCGACACAGGGGGCACTGAAGCTTTCTTT. This sequence encodes CAITDTGGTEAFF.

A few counts support this clone. The CDR3 DNA reads TGTGCCAGCGGGGGCGGGAGTGGGAACACCGGGGAGCTGTTTTTT. It is translated as CASGGGSGNTGELFF. The chain uses TRBV2 and TRBJ2-2; D is possibly TRBD2 (7 bases). Germline lookup yields CDR1 SNHLY and CDR2 FYNNEI. The CDR3 contains 15 residues. The germline V and J ends were trimmed by 8 bases and 1 base, with 14 bases remaining between them.

The V gene is TRBV6-6, the J gene TRBJ2-5; TRBD1 might be the D (6 bases). V gave up 6 bases and J gave up 2 bases, with 13 bases separating them. Looked up from germline, CDR1 is MNHNY and CDR2 is SVGAGI (reference sequence). CDR3 length equals 14 residues. The CDR3 coding sequence is TGTGCCAGCAGCATAGACAGGCGTCAAGAGACCCAGTACTTC. Amino acid sequence: CASSIDRRQETQYF.

In DNA form, the CDR3 reads TGTGCCAGCAGCTTAAACCCAGGGGGCACCAATCAGCCCCAGCATTTT. As protein: CASSLNPGGTNQPQHF. J is TRBJ1-5 and V is TRBV7-2, with 8 bases that match TRBD1. V lost 2 bases to trimming and J lost 3 bases; unmatched junction nucleotides: 6. Germline assignment: CDR1 SGHTA and CDR2 FQGNSA. This CDR3 spans 16 amino acids.

The chain joins TRBV27 to TRBJ2-7; the D is unclear. CDR3 length equals 13 residues. V lost 6 bases and J lost 2, with 11 bases in between. Looked up from germline, CDR1 is MNHEY and CDR2 is SMNVEV (reference sequence). The CDR3 DNA follows: TGTGCCAGCAGAGAATCCAGAACCTACGAGCAGTACTTC. This sequence encodes CASRESRTYEQYF.

The rearrangement uses TRBV14 and TRBJ2-7; 11 nucleotides align to TRBD1. J gave up 2 bases and V 5 bases, and 5 bases lay outside the gene matches. Germline loops: CDR1 SGHDN, CDR2 FVKESK. CDR3 length equals 15 residues. The CDR3 sequence: CASSAWDRGTYEQYF. Written as DNA, the CDR3 is TGTGCCAGCAGCGCCTGGGACAGGGGGACCTACGAGCAGTACTTC.

The chain joins TRBV30 to TRBJ1-1; 11 positions match TRBD1. Germline CDR1 reads GTSNPN; CDR2 reads SVGIG (reference sequence). V lost 3 bases, J lost 4 bases, and 4 bases stayed unmatched. The CDR3 covers 14 residues. The CDR3 sequence: CAWRTGTGGTEAFF. The CDR3 region has the DNA TGTGCCTGGAGGACCGGGACAGGGGGCACTGAAGCTTTCTTT.

The J gene is TRBJ1-1, the V gene TRBV29-1; tentatively, D is TRBD1 (5 bases). Per germline, CDR1 SQVTM and CDR2 ANQGSEA. The CDR3 consists of 15 residues. V lost 3 bases and J 5 bases, leaving 19 bases between the germline ends. CDR3: CSVDGGLLGQTEAFF. CDR3 bases: TGCAGCGTTGACGGGGGTTTGTTGGGCCAGACTGAAGCTTTCTTT.

This clone was seen a few times. The rearrangement links TRBV28 to TRBJ1-5; the match to TRBD1 covers 7 bases. The germline V gene has CDR1 MDHEN and CDR2 SYDVKM. Germline trimming cut 7 bases from V and 12 bases from J; bases unmatched to any gene: 9. The CDR3 has 12 residues. CDR3 region: CASTVGRQGQHF. Written as DNA, the CDR3 is TGTGCCAGCACCGTGGGCCGACAGGGCCAGCATTTT.

The chain couples TRBV14 to TRBJ2-7; 15 bases are shared with TRBD2. The germline V gene has CDR1 SGHDN and CDR2 FVKESK. The CDR3 consists of 18 residues. The V and J ends lost 3 bases and 3 bases, in that order; junction bases with no gene match: 9. CDR3 DNA: TGTGCCAGCAGCCACCTCGGACTAGCGGGAGGGCCATACTACGAGCAGTACTTC. Its protein is CASSHLGLAGGPYYEQYF.